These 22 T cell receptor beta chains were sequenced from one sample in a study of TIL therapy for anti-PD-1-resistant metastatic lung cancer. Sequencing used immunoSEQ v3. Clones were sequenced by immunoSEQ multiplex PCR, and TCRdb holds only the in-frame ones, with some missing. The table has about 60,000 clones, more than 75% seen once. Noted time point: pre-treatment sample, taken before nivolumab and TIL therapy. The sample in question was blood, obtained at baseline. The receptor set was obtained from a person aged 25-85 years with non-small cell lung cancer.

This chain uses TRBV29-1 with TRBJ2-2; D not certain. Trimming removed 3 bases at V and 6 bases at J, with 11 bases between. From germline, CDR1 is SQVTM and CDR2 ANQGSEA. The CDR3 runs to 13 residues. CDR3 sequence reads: CSVERVKAGELFF. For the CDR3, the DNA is TGCAGCGTTGAGAGAGTCAAGGCCGGGGAGCTGTTTTTT.

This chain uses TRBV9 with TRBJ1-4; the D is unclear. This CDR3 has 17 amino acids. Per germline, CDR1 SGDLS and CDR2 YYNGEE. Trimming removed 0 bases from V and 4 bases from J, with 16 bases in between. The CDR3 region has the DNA TGTGCCAGCAGCGTAGGACCCGACCTAGCTCTTAATGAAAAACTGTTTTTT. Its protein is CASSVGPDLALNEKLFF.

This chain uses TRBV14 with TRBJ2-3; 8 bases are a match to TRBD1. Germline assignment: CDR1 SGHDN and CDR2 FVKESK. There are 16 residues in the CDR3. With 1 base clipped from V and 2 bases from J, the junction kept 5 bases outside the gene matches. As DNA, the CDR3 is TGTGCCAGCAGCCAAGGCAGGACAGGGCCCACAGATACGCAGTATTTT. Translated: CASSQGRTGPTDTQYF.

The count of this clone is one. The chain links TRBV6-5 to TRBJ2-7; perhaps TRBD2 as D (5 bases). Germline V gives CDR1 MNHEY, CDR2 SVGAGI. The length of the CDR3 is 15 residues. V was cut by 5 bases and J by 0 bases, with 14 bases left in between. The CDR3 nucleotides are TGTGCCAGCAGTCCGCGGGCCCTCAGCTCCTACGAGCAGTACTTC. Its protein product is CASSPRALSSYEQYF.

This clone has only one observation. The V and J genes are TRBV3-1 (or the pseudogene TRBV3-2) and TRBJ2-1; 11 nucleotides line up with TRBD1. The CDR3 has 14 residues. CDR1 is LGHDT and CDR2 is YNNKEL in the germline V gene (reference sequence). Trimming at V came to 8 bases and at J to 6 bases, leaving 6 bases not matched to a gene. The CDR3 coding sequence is TGTGCCAGCGCTCGAGGGACAGGGGGCAATGAGCAGTTCTTC. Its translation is CASARGTGGNEQFF.

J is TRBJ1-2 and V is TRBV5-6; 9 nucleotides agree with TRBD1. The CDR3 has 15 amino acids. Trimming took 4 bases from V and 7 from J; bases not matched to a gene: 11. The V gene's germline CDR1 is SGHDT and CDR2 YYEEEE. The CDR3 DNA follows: TGTGCCAGCAGCCCGAGCTTAAGGGACAGGGTTGGCTACACCTTC. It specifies CASSPSLRDRVGYTF.

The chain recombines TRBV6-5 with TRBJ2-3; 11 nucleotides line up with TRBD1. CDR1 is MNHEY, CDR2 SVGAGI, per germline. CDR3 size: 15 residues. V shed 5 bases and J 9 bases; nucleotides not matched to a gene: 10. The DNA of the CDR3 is TGTGCCAGCAGTACCACCGGACAGGGGGCTCGGACGCAGTATTTT. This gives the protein CASSTTGQGARTQYF.

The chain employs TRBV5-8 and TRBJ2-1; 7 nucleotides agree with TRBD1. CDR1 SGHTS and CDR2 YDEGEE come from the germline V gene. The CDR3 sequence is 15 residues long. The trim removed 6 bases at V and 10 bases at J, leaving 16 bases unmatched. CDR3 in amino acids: CASNRQGLGGREQFF. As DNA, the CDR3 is TGTGCCAGCAACCGACAGGGCCTAGGGGGAAGGGAGCAGTTCTTC.

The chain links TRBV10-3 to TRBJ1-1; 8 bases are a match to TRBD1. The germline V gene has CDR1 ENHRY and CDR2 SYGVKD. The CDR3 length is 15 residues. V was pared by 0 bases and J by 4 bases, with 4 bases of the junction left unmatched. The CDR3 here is CAISESRTGTTEAFF. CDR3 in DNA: TGTGCCATCAGTGAGTCCAGGACAGGGACCACTGAAGCTTTCTTT.

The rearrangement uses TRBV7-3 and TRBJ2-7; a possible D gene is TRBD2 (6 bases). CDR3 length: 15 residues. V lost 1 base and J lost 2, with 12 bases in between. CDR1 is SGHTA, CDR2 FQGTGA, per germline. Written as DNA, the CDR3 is TGTGCCAGCAGCTTAAGTGGCGGGGTAGCCTACGAGCAGTACTTC. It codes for CASSLSGGVAYEQYF.

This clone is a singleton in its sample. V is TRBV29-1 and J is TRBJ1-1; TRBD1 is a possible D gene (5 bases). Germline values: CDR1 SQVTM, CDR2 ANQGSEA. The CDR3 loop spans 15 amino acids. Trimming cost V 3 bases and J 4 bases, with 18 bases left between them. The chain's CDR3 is CSVDPGEPWGTEAFF. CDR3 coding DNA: TGCAGCGTTGACCCGGGGGAACCTTGGGGCACTGAAGCTTTCTTT.

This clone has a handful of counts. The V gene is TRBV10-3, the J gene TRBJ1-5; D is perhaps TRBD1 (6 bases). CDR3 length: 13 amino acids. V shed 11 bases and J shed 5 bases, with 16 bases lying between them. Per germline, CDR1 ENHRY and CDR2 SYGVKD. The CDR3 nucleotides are TGTGCCGCCGGGGGGGCCACCGATCAGCCCCAGCATTTT. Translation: CAAGGATDQPQHF.

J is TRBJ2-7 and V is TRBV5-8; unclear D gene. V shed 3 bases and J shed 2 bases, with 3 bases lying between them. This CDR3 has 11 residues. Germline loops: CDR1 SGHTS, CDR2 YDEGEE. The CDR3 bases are TGTGCCAGCAGCTCCCCCTACGAGCAGTACTTC. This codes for CASSSPYEQYF.

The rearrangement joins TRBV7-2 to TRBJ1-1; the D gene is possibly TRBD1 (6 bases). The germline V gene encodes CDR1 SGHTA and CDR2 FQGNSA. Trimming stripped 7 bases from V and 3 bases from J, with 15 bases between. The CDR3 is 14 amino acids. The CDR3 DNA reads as TGTGCCAGCACCCAGGGGTCGGGGCACACTGAAGCTTTCTTT. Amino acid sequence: CASTQGSGHTEAFF.

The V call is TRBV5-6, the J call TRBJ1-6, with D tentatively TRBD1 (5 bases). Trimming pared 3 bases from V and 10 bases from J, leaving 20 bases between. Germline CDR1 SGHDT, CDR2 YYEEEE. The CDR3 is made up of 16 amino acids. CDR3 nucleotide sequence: TGTGCCAGCAGCTCTACAGCAGGGTCCTCTAAGTCACCCCTCCACTTT. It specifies CASSSTAGSSKSPLHF.

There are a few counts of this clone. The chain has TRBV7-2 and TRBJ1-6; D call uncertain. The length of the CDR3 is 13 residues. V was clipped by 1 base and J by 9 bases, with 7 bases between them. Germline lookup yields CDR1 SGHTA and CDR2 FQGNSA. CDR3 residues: CASSLGSISPLHF. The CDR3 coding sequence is TGTGCCAGCAGCTTAGGGAGCATTTCACCCCTCCACTTT.

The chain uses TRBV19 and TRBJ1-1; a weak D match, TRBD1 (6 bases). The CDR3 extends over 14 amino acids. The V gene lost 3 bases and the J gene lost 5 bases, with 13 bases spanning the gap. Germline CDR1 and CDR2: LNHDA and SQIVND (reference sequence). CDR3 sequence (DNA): TGTGCCAGTAGTATGATCCTGGGGGCAACTGAAGCTTTCTTT. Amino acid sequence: CASSMILGATEAFF.

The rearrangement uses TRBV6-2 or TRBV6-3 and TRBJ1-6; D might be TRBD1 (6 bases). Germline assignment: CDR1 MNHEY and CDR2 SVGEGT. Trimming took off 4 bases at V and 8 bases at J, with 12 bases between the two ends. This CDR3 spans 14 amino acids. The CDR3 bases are TGTGCCAGCAGTTCGGGGGGGGCGCATTCACCCCTCCACTTT. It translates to CASSSGGAHSPLHF.

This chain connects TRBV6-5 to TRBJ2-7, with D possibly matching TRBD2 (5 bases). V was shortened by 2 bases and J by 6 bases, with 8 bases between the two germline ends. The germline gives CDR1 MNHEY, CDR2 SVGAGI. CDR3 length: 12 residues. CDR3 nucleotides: TGTGCCAGCAGTTACAACGGGGTCGAGCAGTACTTC. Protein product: CASSYNGVEQYF.

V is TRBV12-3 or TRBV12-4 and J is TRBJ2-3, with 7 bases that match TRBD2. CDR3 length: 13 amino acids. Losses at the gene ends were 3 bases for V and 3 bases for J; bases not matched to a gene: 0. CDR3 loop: CASSFSGTDTQYF. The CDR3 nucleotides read TGTGCCAGCAGTTTTAGCGGGACAGATACGCAGTATTTT.

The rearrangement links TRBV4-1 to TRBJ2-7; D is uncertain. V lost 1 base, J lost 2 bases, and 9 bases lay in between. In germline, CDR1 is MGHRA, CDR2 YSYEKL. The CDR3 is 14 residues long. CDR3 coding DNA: TGCGCCAGCAGCCAAGGGACGGTTACCTACGAGCAGTACTTC. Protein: CASSQGTVTYEQYF.

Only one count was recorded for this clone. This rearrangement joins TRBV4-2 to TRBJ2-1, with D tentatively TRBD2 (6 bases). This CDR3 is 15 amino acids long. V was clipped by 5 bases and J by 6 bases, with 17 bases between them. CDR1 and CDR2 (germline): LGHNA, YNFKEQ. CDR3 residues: CASSTHGGLLNEQFF. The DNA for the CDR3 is TGTGCCAGCAGCACACACGGGGGACTCCTCAATGAGCAGTTCTTC.